The 32 T cell receptor beta chains below all came from one sample that was sequenced in a study of blood T cell repertoires in COVID-19. The assay was immunoSEQ multiplex PCR, and TCRdb's table has in-frame clones only and misses some. The table has fewer than 100,000 clones, 70% to 90% seen once. The source material was peripheral blood. All receptors derive from a man aged 65 to 79 with acute or convalescent COVID-19.

The chain uses TRBV28 and TRBJ1-3; D uncertain. This CDR3 has 11 amino acids. The V gene's germline CDR1 is MDHEN and CDR2 SYDVKM. V shed 8 bases and J shed 2 bases, with 4 bases lying between them. CDR3 loop: CASQTGNTIYF. CDR3 sequence (DNA): TGTGCCAGCCAAACTGGAAACACCATATATTTT.

The chain's CDR3 is CASSQIQGNIQYF. The CDR3, as DNA: TGTGCCAGCAGCCAGATACAGGGAAACATTCAGTACTTC. The chain carries TRBV14 and TRBJ2-4, with D possibly TRBD1 on 6 matching bases. Germline CDR1 reads SGHDN; CDR2 reads FVKESK. Trimming took off 3 bases at V and 6 bases at J, with 9 bases between the two ends. This CDR3 has 13 residues.

The V call is TRBV6-5, the J call TRBJ1-3; 7 bases map to TRBD1. The V gene end was trimmed by 6 bases and the J gene end by 2 bases; junction bases not matched to a gene: 4. Germline lookup yields CDR1 MNHEY and CDR2 SVGAGI. The CDR3 consists of 14 residues. The CDR3 protein is CASRMTGTGNTIYF. CDR3 DNA sequence: TGTGCCAGCAGGATGACAGGGACTGGAAACACCATATATTTT.

The chain's CDR3 is CASRQRTEAFF. The CDR3 nucleotides are TGTGCCAGCAGACAGAGGACAGAAGCTTTCTTT. The chain employs TRBV12-3 or TRBV12-4 and TRBJ1-1; weak D call: TRBD1 (5 bases). The CDR3 runs to 11 residues. V lost 6 bases, J lost 8 bases, and 10 bases lay in between.

With respect to this clone: This sample includes further DNA sequences coding for the same CDR3. This chain links TRBV5-4 with TRBJ1-6, with TRBD1 as a possible D gene (6 bases). The CDR3 consists of 14 residues. From germline, CDR1 is SGHNT and CDR2 YYREEE (reference sequence). V lost 0 bases to trimming and J lost 6 bases, with 7 bases between them. This CDR3 is CASSLEQGNSPLHF. For the CDR3, the DNA is TGTGCCAGCAGCTTGGAACAGGGTAATTCACCCCTCCACTTT.

The chain employs TRBV7-2 and TRBJ2-2, with D possibly being TRBD2 (5 bases). This CDR3 contains 16 residues. V dropped 1 base and J dropped 1 base, with 10 bases sitting between them. Germline values: CDR1 SGHTA, CDR2 FQGNSA. The CDR3 loop is CASSLVGRENTGELFF. CDR3 DNA: TGTGCCAGCAGCTTAGTGGGGAGAGAGAACACCGGGGAGCTGTTTTTT.

CDR3 residues: CASRFGGRTDEAFF. The CDR3 nucleotides read TGCGCCAGCAGGTTCGGGGGGCGCACCGATGAAGCTTTCTTT. The rearrangement joins TRBV5-1 to TRBJ1-1; weak D call: TRBD1 (6 bases). V shed 5 bases and J shed 7 bases, with 18 bases lying between them. This CDR3 spans 14 amino acids. The germline V gene has CDR1 SGHRS and CDR2 YFSETQ.

The chain employs TRBV30 and TRBJ2-1; 7 bases agree with TRBD2. Germline V gene data show CDR1 as GTSNPN and CDR2 as SVGIG (reference sequence). This CDR3 spans 13 amino acids. The CDR3 is CALGRGLIGEQFF. For the CDR3, the DNA is TGTGCTCTGGGGAGGGGCCTGATAGGTGAGCAGTTCTTC.

The chain recombines TRBV30 with TRBJ1-1, with D maybe TRBD1 (6 bases). The CDR3 spans 14 residues. Germline V lookup: CDR1 GTSNPN, CDR2 SVGIG (reference sequence). Trimming removed 0 bases from V and 6 bases from J, with 14 bases in between. This chain's CDR3 is CAWSVGGFESEAFF. The CDR3 nucleotides read TGTGCCTGGAGTGTAGGGGGATTTGAGTCTGAAGCTTTCTTT. Full variable domain (remainder filled in from reference TRBV30 and TRBJ1-1): SQTIHQWPATLVQPVGSPLSLECTVEGTSNPNLYWYRQAAGRGLQLLFYSVGIGQISSEVPQNLSASRPQDRQFILSSKKLLLSDSGFYLCAWSVGGFESEAFFGQGTRLTVV.

The CDR3 loop reads CASSPDRGHSGYTF. The CDR3 DNA is TGTGCCAGCAGCCCGGACAGGGGGCATAGTGGCTACACCTTC. The chain uses TRBV7-9 and TRBJ1-2, with 11 bases fitting TRBD1. V lost 5 bases, J lost 7 bases, and 6 bases stayed unmatched. CDR1 is SEHNR, CDR2 FQNEAQ, per germline (reference sequence). This CDR3 spans 14 amino acids.

The chain couples TRBV5-1 to TRBJ1-4, with TRBD1 as a possible D gene (6 bases). The V gene lost 3 bases and the J gene lost 7 bases, with 16 bases spanning the gap. CDR1 SGHRS and CDR2 YFSETQ come from the germline V gene. The CDR3 covers 15 residues. The CDR3 loop reads CASSSSGGVGEKLFF. Here the CDR3 DNA reads TGCGCCAGCAGCTCCTCGGGGGGCGTTGGTGAAAAACTGTTTTTT. The full variable domain, with the rest looked up from reference TRBV5-1 and TRBJ1-4, is KAGVTQTPRYLIKTRGQQVTLSCSPISGHRSVSWYQQTPGQGLQFLFEYFSETQRNKGNFPGRFSGRQFSNSRSEMNVSTLELGDSALYLCASSSSGGVGEKLFFGSGTQLSVL.

This clone was recorded a few times. The CDR3 bases are TGTGCCAGCAGCCTTATAGGGGGCGAAAACTATGGCTACACCTTC. Its protein product is CASSLIGGENYGYTF. The rearrangement links TRBV6-6 to TRBJ1-2; 7 bases map to TRBD1. The germline gives CDR1 MNHNY, CDR2 SVGAGI (reference sequence). V was clipped by 6 bases and J by 2 bases; unmatched bases: 9. The CDR3 consists of 15 residues.

The chain recombines TRBV4-1 with TRBJ1-5; 8 bases line up with TRBD1. The V segment lost 0 bases and the J segment 9 bases; nucleotides outside the gene matches: 13. CDR3 length equals 17 residues. From germline, CDR1 is MGHRA and CDR2 YSYEKL. CDR3 loop: CASSQDPATGGKRPQHF. Here the CDR3 DNA reads TGCGCCAGCAGCCAAGACCCCGCCACAGGGGGGAAAAGGCCCCAGCATTTT.

The chain is built from TRBV2 and TRBJ1-6; 8 bases map to TRBD1. The CDR3 has 15 amino acids. From germline, CDR1 is SNHLY and CDR2 FYNNEI. The trim removed 6 bases at V and 10 bases at J, leaving 11 bases unmatched. The CDR3 reads CASRPRGQGESPLHF. CDR3 DNA sequence: TGTGCCAGCAGACCCAGAGGACAGGGAGAATCACCCCTCCACTTT.

This chain joins TRBV12-5 and TRBJ2-5; no reliable D call. Germline values: CDR1 LGHNT, CDR2 FRNRAP. CDR3 length equals 14 residues. The germline V and J ends were trimmed by 2 bases and 5 bases, with 12 bases remaining between them. The DNA for the CDR3 is TGTGCTAGTGGTTTGCCCGAGATTCCGGAGACCCAGTACTTC. This translates into CASGLPEIPETQYF.

In nucleotides, the CDR3 is TGTGCCACCAGCACACGGACAGGGTTGCAGCCCCAGCATTTT. Its translation: CATSTRTGLQPQHF. This chain uses TRBV15 with TRBJ1-5; 8 bases are a match to TRBD1. Germline assignment: CDR1 LNHNV and CDR2 YYDKDF (reference sequence). V lost 4 bases and J lost 7; bases outside the gene matches: 6. The CDR3 covers 14 residues.

V is TRBV5-1 and J is TRBJ2-2, with D perhaps matching TRBD2 (6 bases). The length of the CDR3 is 15 residues. In germline, CDR1 is SGHRS, CDR2 YFSETQ. The V end lost 2 bases, the J end lost 7 bases, and 15 bases lay between the germline ends. CDR3 in DNA: TGCGCCAGCAGCTTTCGCGGGGACGTCATCGGGGAGCTGTTTTTT. Protein: CASSFRGDVIGELFF.

The genes are TRBV19 and TRBJ2-3; 12 bases fit TRBD2. The CDR3 runs 13 residues. J lost 3 bases, V lost 10 bases, and 2 bases had no gene match. Germline V gene sequence: CDR1 LNHDA, CDR2 SQIVND (reference sequence). In DNA, the CDR3 is TGTGCCATTGGGACTAGCGGGACAGATACGCAGTATTTT. It specifies CAIGTSGTDTQYF.

The sample holds one count of this clone. The chain carries TRBV6-6 and TRBJ1-2, with D tentatively TRBD1 (6 bases). V was pared by 10 bases and J by 5 bases, with 14 bases between. The CDR3 is made up of 12 amino acids. Germline CDR1 is MNHNY and CDR2 is SVGAGI (reference sequence). As DNA, the CDR3 is TGTGCCACCCGGGGGGCAGGTTATGGCTACACCTTC. Protein: CATRGAGYGYTF.

This clone was detected a few times. The chain is built from TRBV2 and TRBJ1-2, with unresolved D. V was clipped by 1 base and J by 0 bases, with 12 bases between them. The CDR3 totals 16 residues. CDR1 SNHLY and CDR2 FYNNEI come from the germline V gene. CDR3 coding DNA: TGTGCCAGCAGTGAAGTGGGCCAGCCTTCTAACTATGGCTACACCTTC. This sequence encodes CASSEVGQPSNYGYTF.

The V gene is TRBV4-1, the J gene TRBJ2-1; D unclear. The CDR3 spans 15 residues. Germline lookup yields CDR1 MGHRA and CDR2 YSYEKL. Trimming took off 1 base at V and 0 bases at J, with 7 bases between the two ends. The CDR3: CASSQVLVSYNEQFF. In nucleotides, the CDR3 is TGCGCCAGCAGCCAAGTACTTGTCTCCTACAATGAGCAGTTCTTC.

V is TRBV10-2 and J is TRBJ1-1; TRBD1 might be the D (6 bases). This CDR3 contains 15 residues. Trimming took off 6 bases at V and 0 bases at J, with 14 bases between the two ends. Per germline, CDR1 WSHSY and CDR2 SAAADI. The CDR3 nucleotides read TGCGCCAGCAGCTCGACCGGGACAATGAACACTGAAGCTTTCTTT. This gives the protein CASSSTGTMNTEAFF.

V gene TRBV18 combines with J gene TRBJ2-7, with TRBD1 matching over 7 bases. The V and J ends lost 3 bases and 0 bases, in that order; junction bases with no gene match: 8. The CDR3 covers 16 residues. The germline gives CDR1 KGHSH, CDR2 LQKENI. CDR3 nucleotides: TGTGCCAGCTCACCCTCGGACAGGATAAGCTCCTACGAGCAGTACTTC. Translating it yields CASSPSDRISSYEQYF.

The chain couples TRBV6-5 to TRBJ1-2; tentatively, D is TRBD1 (5 bases). The CDR3 is 14 amino acids. Trimming took 5 bases from V and 6 from J, leaving 16 bases between them. Per germline, CDR1 MNHEY and CDR2 SVGAGI. The CDR3, as DNA: TGTGCCAGCAGTCCTCGAACTCAGGGAAATGGCTACACCTTC. As protein: CASSPRTQGNGYTF.

This clone was observed at least ten times. This rearrangement joins TRBV19 to TRBJ2-1, with 11 bases lining up with TRBD1. This CDR3 spans 16 amino acids. V was pared by 0 bases and J by 9 bases, with 7 bases of the junction left unmatched. The germline CDR1 and CDR2 sequences are LNHDA and SQIVND (reference sequence). The CDR3 nucleotides are TGTGCCAGTAGTATAGATCTCGGGACAGGGGGAGGTGAGCAGTTCTTC. Translated, it gives CASSIDLGTGGGEQFF.

V is TRBV7-9 and J is TRBJ2-3, with D possibly TRBD1 on 6 matching bases. Germline V gene lookup returns CDR1 SEHNR and CDR2 FQNEAQ (reference sequence). The length of the CDR3 is 16 residues. V lost 5 bases, J lost 2 bases, and 17 bases lay in between. As DNA, the CDR3 is TGTGCCAGCAGCATCACAGGGAGTGAAATCACAGATACGCAGTATTTT. Protein sequence: CASSITGSEITDTQYF. The full variable domain, completed using reference TRBV7-9 and TRBJ2-3, is DTGVSQNPRHKITKRGQNVTFRCDPISEHNRLYWYRQTLGQGPEFLTYFQNEAQLEKSRLLSDRFSAERPKGSFSTLEIQRTEQGDSAMYLCASSITGSEITDTQYFGPGTRLTVL.

CDR3 amino acids: CASSGGQGVGNSPLHF. CDR3 in DNA: TGTGCCAGCAGTGGCGGGCAGGGGGTAGGTAATTCACCCCTCCACTTT. This chain links TRBV25-1 with TRBJ1-6; 7 nucleotides align to TRBD1. The CDR3 runs 16 residues. The V segment lost 4 bases and the J segment 6 bases; nucleotides outside the gene matches: 9. In germline, CDR1 is MGHDK, CDR2 SYGVNS.

The chain uses TRBV18 and TRBJ1-2; possible D gene TRBD1, 5 bases. V dropped 2 bases and J dropped 6 bases, with 16 bases sitting between them. The CDR3 sequence is 15 residues long. CDR1 is KGHSH, CDR2 LQKENI, per germline. CDR3 DNA sequence: TGTGCCAGCTCACCAACAGGACCCGAAAGGGATGGCTACACCTTC. Translation: CASSPTGPERDGYTF.

The chain recombines TRBV6-5 with TRBJ1-5; D not resolved. The CDR3 has 14 residues. Looked up from germline, CDR1 is MNHEY and CDR2 is SVGAGI. The V gene lost 0 bases and the J gene lost 7 bases, with 10 bases spanning the gap. The CDR3 coding sequence is TGTGCCAGCAGTTACTCCAGCCTGGGCCAGCCCCAGCATTTT. Protein sequence: CASSYSSLGQPQHF.

The chain recombines TRBV29-1 with TRBJ2-3; 12 bases match TRBD2. Germline V lookup: CDR1 SQVTM, CDR2 ANQGSEA. This CDR3 has 15 amino acids. With V trimmed by 0 bases and J by 3 bases, 1 base remained unmatched. CDR3 sequence: CSVEDGLAGTDTQYF. The CDR3 DNA sequence: TGCAGCGTTGAAGATGGACTAGCGGGGACAGATACGCAGTATTTT.

This rearrangement joins TRBV5-1 to TRBJ2-5, with 8 positions matching TRBD1. From germline, CDR1 is SGHRS and CDR2 YFSETQ. The CDR3 spans 15 residues. V dropped 0 bases and J dropped 4; count of bases not matched to a gene: 5. DNA for the CDR3: TGCGCCAGCAGCTTGGTTAGGCAGGGGGCAGAGACCCAGTACTTC. Its protein is CASSLVRQGAETQYF.

The chain has TRBV6-5 and TRBJ1-2; D ambiguous. Trimming took off 4 bases at V and 4 bases at J, with 19 bases between the two ends. The CDR3 length is 16 residues. The germline V gene has CDR1 MNHEY and CDR2 SVGAGI. In nucleotides, the CDR3 is TGTGCCAGCAGTTCGCCCCCTGTAGAAACGGGCTATGGCTACACCTTC. Encoded protein: CASSSPPVETGYGYTF.